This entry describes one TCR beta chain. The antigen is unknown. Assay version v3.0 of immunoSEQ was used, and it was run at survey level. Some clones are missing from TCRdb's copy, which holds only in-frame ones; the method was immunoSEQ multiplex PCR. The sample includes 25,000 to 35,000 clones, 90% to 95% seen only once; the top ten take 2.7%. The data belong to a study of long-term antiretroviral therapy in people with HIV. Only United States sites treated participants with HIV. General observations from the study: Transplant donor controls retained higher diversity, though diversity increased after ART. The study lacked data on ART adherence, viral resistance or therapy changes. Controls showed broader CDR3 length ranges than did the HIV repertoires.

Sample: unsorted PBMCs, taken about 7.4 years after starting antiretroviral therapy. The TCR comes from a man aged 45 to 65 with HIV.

CDR3 region: CASSYGTGGYEQYF. In DNA, the CDR3 is TGTGCCAGCAGTTACGGGACAGGGGGTTACGAGCAGTACTTC. The chain combines TRBV6-5 with TRBJ2-7, with 11 bases identical to TRBD1. V lost 2 bases to trimming and J lost 4 bases; unmatched junction nucleotides: 1. This CDR3 is built from 14 residues. Germline assignment: CDR1 MNHEY and CDR2 SVGAGI.